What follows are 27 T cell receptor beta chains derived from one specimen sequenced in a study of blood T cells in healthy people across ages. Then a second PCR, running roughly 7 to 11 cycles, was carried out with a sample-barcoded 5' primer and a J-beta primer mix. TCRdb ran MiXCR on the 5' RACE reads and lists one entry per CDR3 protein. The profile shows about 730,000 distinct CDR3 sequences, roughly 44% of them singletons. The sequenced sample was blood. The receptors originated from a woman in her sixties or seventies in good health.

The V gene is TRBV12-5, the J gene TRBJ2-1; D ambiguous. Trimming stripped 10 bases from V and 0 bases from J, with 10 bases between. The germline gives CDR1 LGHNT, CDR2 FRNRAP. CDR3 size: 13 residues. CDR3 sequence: CAIDLSSYNEQFF. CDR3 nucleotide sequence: TGTGCTATCGACCTGAGCTCCTACAATGAGCAGTTCTTC.

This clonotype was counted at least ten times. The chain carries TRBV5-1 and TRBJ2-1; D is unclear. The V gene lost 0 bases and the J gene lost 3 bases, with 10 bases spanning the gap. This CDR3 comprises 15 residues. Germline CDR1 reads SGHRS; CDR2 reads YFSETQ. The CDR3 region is CASSLGGLDYNEQFF. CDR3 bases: TGCGCCAGCAGCTTGGGGGGTTTAGACTACAATGAGCAGTTCTTC.

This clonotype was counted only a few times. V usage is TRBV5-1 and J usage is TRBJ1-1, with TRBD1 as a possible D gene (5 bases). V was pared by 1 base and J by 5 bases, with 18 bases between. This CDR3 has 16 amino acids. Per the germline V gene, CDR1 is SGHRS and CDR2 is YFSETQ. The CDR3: CASSLTEFGGRTEAFF. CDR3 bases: TGCGCCAGCAGCTTGACCGAGTTCGGGGGGAGAACTGAAGCTTTCTTT.

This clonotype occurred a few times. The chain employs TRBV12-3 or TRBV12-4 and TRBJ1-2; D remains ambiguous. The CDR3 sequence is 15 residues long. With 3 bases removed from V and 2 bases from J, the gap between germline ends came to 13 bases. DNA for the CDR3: TGTGCCAGCAGTTTCACGGGTGAGGGCAACTATGGCTACACCTTC. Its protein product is CASSFTGEGNYGYTF.

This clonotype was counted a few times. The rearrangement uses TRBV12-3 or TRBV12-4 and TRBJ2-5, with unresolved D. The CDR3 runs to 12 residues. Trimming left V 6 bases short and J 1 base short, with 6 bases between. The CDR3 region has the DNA TGTGCCAGCAGCCGCGTCCAAGAGACCCAGTACTTC. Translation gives CASSRVQETQYF.

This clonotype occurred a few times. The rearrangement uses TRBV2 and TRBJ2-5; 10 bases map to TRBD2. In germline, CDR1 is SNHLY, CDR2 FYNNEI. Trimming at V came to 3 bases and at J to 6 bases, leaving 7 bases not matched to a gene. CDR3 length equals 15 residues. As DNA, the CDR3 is TGTGCCAGCAGTGAGGAAATAGCGGGAGGACAGACCCAGTACTTC. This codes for CASSEEIAGGQTQYF.

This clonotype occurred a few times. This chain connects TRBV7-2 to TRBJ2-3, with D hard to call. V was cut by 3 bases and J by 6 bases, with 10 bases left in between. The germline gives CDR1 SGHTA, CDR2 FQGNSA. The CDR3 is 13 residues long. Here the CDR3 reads CASSFSDGDTQYF. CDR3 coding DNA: TGTGCCAGCAGCTTCTCCGACGGGGATACGCAGTATTTT.

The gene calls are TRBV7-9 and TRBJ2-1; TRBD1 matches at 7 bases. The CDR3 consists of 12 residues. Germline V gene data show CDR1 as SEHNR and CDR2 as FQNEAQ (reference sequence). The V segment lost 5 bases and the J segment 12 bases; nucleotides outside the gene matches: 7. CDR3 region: CASSRDRAVQFF. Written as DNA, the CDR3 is TGTGCCAGCAGCCGTGACAGGGCTGTGCAGTTCTTC.

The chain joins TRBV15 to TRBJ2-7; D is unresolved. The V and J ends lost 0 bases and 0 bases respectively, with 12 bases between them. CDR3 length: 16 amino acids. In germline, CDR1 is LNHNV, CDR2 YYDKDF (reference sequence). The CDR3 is CATSREKWSVSYEQYF. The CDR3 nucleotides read TGTGCCACCAGCAGAGAAAAGTGGTCGGTCTCCTACGAGCAGTACTTC.

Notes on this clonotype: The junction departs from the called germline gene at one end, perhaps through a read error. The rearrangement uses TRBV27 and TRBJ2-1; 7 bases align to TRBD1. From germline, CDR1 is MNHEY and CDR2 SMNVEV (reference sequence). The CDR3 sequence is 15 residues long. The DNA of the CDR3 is TGTACCAGCAGTCCACGACAGGGATCCTACAATGAGCAGTTCTTC. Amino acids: CTSSPRQGSYNEQFF.

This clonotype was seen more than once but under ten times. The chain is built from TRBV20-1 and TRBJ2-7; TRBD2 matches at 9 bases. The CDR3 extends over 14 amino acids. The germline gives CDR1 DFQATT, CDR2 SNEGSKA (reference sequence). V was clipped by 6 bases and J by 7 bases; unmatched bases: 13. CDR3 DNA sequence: TGCAGTGCGCCCACCTGTAGCGGGGGAGGAGAGCAGTACTTC. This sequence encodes CSAPTCSGGGEQYF.

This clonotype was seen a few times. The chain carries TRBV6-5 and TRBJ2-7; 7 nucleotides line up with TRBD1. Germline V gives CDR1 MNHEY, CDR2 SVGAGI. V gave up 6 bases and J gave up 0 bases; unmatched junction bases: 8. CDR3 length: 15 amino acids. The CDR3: CASSRTGQSSYEQYF. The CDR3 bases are TGTGCCAGCAGCCGGACGGGACAGAGCTCCTACGAGCAGTACTTC.

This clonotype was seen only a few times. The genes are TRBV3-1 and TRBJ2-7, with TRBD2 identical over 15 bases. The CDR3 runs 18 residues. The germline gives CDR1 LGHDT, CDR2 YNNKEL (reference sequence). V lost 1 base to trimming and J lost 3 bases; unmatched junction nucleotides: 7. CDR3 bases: TGTGCCAGCAGCCAAGCCTGGACTAGCGGGGGGGCCAACTACGAGCAGTACTTC. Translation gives CASSQAWTSGGANYEQYF.

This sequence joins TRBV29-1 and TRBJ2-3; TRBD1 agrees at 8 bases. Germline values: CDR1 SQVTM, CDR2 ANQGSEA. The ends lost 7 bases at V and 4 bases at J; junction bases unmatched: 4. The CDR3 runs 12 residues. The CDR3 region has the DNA TGCAGCGGACGACAGGGGTCAGATACGCAGTATTTT. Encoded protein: CSGRQGSDTQYF.

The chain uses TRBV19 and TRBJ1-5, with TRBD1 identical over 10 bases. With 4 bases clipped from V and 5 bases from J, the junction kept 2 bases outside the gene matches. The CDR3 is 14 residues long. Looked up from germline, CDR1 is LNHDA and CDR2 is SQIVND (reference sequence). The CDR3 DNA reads TGTGCCAGTAGTAAGGGACAGGGGTATCAGCCCCAGCATTTT. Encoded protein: CASSKGQGYQPQHF.

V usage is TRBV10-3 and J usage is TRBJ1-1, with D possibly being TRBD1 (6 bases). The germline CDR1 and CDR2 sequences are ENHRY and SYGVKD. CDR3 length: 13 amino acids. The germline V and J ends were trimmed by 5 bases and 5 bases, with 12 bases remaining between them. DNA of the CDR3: TGTGCCATCAGTCCGAGACAGGAGACTGAAGCTTTCTTT. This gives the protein CAISPRQETEAFF.

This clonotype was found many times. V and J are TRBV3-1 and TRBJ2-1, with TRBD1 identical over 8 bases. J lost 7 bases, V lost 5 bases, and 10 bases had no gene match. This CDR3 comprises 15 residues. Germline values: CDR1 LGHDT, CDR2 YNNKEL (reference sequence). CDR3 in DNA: TGTGCCAGCAGCTATGAGCAGGGGGCGGGTAATGAGCAGTTCTTC. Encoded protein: CASSYEQGAGNEQFF.

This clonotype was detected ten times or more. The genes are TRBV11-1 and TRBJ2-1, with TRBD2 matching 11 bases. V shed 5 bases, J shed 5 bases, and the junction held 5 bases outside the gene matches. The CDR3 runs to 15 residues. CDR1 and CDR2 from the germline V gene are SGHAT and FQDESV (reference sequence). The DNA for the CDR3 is TGTGCCAGCAGCAGCCCGGGACTAGCGGACAATGAGCAGTTCTTC. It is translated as CASSSPGLADNEQFF.

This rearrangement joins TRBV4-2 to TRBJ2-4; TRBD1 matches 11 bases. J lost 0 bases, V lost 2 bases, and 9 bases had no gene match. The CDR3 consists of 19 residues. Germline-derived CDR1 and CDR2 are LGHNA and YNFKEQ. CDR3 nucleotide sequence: TGTGCCAGCAGCCAAAAGCGGGACAGGGGGACGATAGCCAAAAACATTCAGTACTTC. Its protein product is CASSQKRDRGTIAKNIQYF.

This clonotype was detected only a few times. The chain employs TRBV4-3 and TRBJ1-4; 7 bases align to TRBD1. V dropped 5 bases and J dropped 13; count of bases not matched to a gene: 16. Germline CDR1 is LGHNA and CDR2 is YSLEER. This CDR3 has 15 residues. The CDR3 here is CASSLGTALVSALFF. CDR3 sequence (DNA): TGCGCCAGCAGCTTAGGGACAGCCTTGGTGTCGGCACTGTTTTTT.

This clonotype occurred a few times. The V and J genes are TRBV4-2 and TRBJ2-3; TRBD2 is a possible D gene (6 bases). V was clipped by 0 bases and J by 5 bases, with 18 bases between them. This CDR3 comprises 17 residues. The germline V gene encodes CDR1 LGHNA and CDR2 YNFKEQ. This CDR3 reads CASSQEVAALALDTQYF. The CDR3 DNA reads TGTGCCAGCAGCCAAGAGGTTGCGGCCCTAGCGCTAGATACGCAGTATTTT.

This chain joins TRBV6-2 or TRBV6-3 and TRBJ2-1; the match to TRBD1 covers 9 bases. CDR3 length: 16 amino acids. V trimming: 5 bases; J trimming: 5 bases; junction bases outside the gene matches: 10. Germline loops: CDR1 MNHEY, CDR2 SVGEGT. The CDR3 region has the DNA TGTGCCAGCAGTCCTAGGGACAGGGTGCGGGACAATGAGCAGTTCTTC. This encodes CASSPRDRVRDNEQFF.

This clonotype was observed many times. The CDR3 nucleotides read TGTGCCAGCAGCCCGCTAGCGGGGGGGTACGAGCAGTACTTC. Its protein product is CASSPLAGGYEQYF. The chain recombines TRBV7-3 with TRBJ2-7, with 12 bases identical to TRBD2. The CDR3 runs to 14 residues. From germline, CDR1 is SGHTA and CDR2 FQGTGA. After removal of 5 bases from V and 4 bases from J, the junction contained 3 bases not matched to a gene.

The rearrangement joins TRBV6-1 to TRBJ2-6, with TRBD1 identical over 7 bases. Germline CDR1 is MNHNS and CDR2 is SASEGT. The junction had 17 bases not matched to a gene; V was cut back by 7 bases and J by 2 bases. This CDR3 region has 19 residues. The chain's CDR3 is CASIGTLAGGLPGANVLTF. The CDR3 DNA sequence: TGTGCCAGCATCGGGACCCTTGCAGGGGGTCTGCCTGGGGCCAACGTCCTGACTTTC.

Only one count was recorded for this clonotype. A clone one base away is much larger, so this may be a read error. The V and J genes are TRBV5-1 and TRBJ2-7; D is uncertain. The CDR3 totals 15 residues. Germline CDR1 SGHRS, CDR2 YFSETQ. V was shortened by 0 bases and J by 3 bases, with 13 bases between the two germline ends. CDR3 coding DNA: TGCGCCAGCAGCTTGGTCCGGTCCCCTGACTACGAGCAGTACTTC. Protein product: CASSLVRSPDYEQYF.

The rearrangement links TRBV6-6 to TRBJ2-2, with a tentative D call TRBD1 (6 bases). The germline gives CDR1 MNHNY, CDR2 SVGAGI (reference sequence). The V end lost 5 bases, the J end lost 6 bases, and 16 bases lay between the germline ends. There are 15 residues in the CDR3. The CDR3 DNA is TGTGCCAGCAGTCAAGTTCCGACAGGCTCCGGGGAGCTGTTTTTT. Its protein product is CASSQVPTGSGELFF.

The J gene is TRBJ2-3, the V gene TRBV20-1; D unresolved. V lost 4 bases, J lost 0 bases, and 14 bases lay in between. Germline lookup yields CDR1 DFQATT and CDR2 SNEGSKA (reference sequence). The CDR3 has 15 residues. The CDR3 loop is CSATRVLPSTDTQYF. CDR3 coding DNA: TGCAGTGCTACACGGGTCCTACCTAGCACAGATACGCAGTATTTT.